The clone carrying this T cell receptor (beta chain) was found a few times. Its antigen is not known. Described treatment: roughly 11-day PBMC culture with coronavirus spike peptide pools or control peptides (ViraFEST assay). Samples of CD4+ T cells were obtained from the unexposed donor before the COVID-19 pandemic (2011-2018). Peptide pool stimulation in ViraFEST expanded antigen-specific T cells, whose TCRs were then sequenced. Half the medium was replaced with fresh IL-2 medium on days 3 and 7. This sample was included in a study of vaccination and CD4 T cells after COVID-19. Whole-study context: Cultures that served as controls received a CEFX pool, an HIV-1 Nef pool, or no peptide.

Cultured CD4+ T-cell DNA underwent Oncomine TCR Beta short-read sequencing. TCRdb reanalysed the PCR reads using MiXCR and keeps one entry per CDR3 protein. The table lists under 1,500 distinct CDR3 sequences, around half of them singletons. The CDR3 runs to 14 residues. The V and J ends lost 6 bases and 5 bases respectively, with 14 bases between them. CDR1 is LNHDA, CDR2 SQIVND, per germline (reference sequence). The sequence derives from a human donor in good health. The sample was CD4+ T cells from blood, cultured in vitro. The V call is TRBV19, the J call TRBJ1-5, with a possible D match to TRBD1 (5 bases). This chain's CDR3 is CASRGESGDQPQHF. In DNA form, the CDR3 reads TGTGCCAGTAGGGGGGAGAGCGGAGATCAGCCCCAGCATTTT. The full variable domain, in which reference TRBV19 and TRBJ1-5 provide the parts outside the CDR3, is DGGITQSPKYLFRKEGQNVTLSCEQNLNHDAMYWYRQDPGQGLRLIYYSQIVNDFQKGDIAEGYSVSREKKESFPLTVTSAQKNPTAFYLCASRGESGDQPQHFGDGTRLSIL.